The 22 T cell receptor beta chains given below trace back to one sample, sequenced in a study of cytomegalovirus exposure and HLA in healthy donors. Researchers ran the PCR with 60 Vbeta and 13 Jbeta primers. This table comes from immunoSEQ multiplex PCR, and its TCRdb copy is limited to in-frame clones, with some not included. The sample has 150,000 or so clones; roughly 80% are singletons. The specimen sequenced was PBMCs. Receptors originate from a woman between 45 and 65 years old in good health and CMV-seropositive.

This clone was detected only once. The rearrangement links TRBV28 to TRBJ1-1; 7 bases map to TRBD1. Germline CDR1 is MDHEN and CDR2 is SYDVKM. The trim removed 2 bases at V and 4 bases at J, leaving 4 bases unmatched. This CDR3 is built from 14 residues. This CDR3 is CASSLRQGATEAFF. The CDR3 DNA reads as TGTGCCAGCAGTTTAAGACAGGGTGCCACTGAAGCTTTCTTT. Supplemented by reference TRBV28 and TRBJ1-1, the full variable domain reads DVKVTQSSRYLVKRTGEKVFLECVQDMDHENMFWYRQDPGLGLRLIYFSYDVKMKEKGDIPEGYSVSREKKERFSLILESASTNQTSMYLCASSLRQGATEAFFGQGTRLTVV.

This chain joins TRBV5-1 and TRBJ1-3, with 9 nucleotides matching TRBD1. Unmatched junction bases numbered 4, after V lost 1 base and J lost 2 bases. CDR3 length equals 16 residues. Germline V lookup: CDR1 SGHRS, CDR2 YFSETQ. The CDR3 nucleotides are TGCGCCAGCAGCTTGTCCGGGACAGGGCCTGGAAACACCATATATTTT. Translated, it gives CASSLSGTGPGNTIYF.

V and J are TRBV9 and TRBJ1-1; D is undetermined. The CDR3 runs 12 residues. Germline CDR1 is SGDLS and CDR2 is YYNGEE. Trimming shortened V by 4 bases and J by 3 bases, and 7 bases separated the two germline ends. The CDR3 spells CASSPQYTEAFF. For the CDR3, the DNA is TGTGCCAGCAGCCCACAGTACACTGAAGCTTTCTTT.

Worth noting for this clone: Germline is not matched at one junction end, which may reflect a read error. The J gene is TRBJ2-2, the V gene TRBV7-7; D unclear. This CDR3 has 14 amino acids. The germline V gene has CDR1 SSHAT and CDR2 FNYEAQ (reference sequence). The CDR3 here is CASSRLLNTGELFF. The CDR3 DNA is TGTGCTAGCAGTCGTTTGTTGAACACCGGGGAGCTGTTTTTT.

V usage is TRBV11-2 and J usage is TRBJ2-5; TRBD2 matches at 8 bases. The CDR3 spans 14 residues. Losses at the gene ends were 1 base for V and 6 bases for J; bases not matched to a gene: 4. Germline lookup yields CDR1 SGHAT and CDR2 FQNNGV. CDR3 DNA: TGTGCCAGCAGCTTAGTAGGCGGGGGGCAGACCCAGTACTTC. Translated, it gives CASSLVGGGQTQYF.

This clone was picked up a small number of times. This chain uses TRBV7-2 with TRBJ1-2, with D perhaps matching TRBD1 (6 bases). Germline-derived CDR1 and CDR2 are SGHTA and FQGNSA. Trimming shortened V by 5 bases and J by 7 bases, and 14 bases separated the two germline ends. This CDR3 has 13 amino acids. CDR3: CASSPRTDGGYTF. The CDR3 nucleotides are TGTGCCAGCAGCCCACGGACAGACGGTGGCTACACCTTC.

Comment on this clone: The germline gene is not matched at one end of the junction; a read error may be the cause. This rearrangement joins TRBV2 to TRBJ1-3, with D possibly matching TRBD1 (5 bases). The CDR3 covers 10 residues. Germline lookup yields CDR1 SNHLY and CDR2 FYNNEI. CDR3 in DNA: TGTGCCAGCAGTCGCGGGACCGCCGGTTTT. It translates to CASSRGTAGF.

The chain employs TRBV5-4 and TRBJ2-1, with a possible D match to TRBD1 (6 bases). The CDR3 spans 16 residues. The V end lost 1 base, the J end lost 1 base, and 12 bases lay between the germline ends. Germline V CDR1 and CDR2: SGHNT, YYREEE (reference sequence). CDR3 region: CASSLSLDRSYNEQFF. DNA of the CDR3: TGTGCCAGCAGCTTGAGTCTGGACAGATCCTACAATGAGCAGTTCTTC.

The genes are TRBV19 and TRBJ2-1, with 9 positions matching TRBD2. Unmatched junction bases numbered 13, after V lost 9 bases and J lost 7 bases. CDR1 is LNHDA and CDR2 is SQIVND in the germline V gene (reference sequence). This CDR3 is 15 amino acids long. DNA for the CDR3: TGTGCCAGAGCCCGTAGCGGGAGATTGGGGAATGAGCAGTTCTTC. This encodes CARARSGRLGNEQFF.

The gene calls are TRBV7-2 and TRBJ1-2; TRBD1 might be the D (5 bases). Germline CDR1 SGHTA, CDR2 FQGNSA. The CDR3 extends over 15 amino acids. V lost 5 bases and J 7 bases, leaving 20 bases between the germline ends. The CDR3 DNA sequence: TGTGCCAGCAGCACCTCCGGGAGGGACGTGGGTGGCTACACCTTC. Protein product: CASSTSGRDVGGYTF.

This clone has only one observation. The rearrangement links TRBV19 to TRBJ1-2; D is uncertain. CDR3 size: 13 residues. V was pared by 10 bases and J by 4 bases, with 16 bases between. The germline V gene encodes CDR1 LNHDA and CDR2 SQIVND (reference sequence). The CDR3 bases are TGTGCCACCGCTGAGGGCCCTGGCTATGGCTACACCTTC. Its translation: CATAEGPGYGYTF. Combining the CDR3 with reference TRBV19 and TRBJ1-2 gives the whole variable domain DGGITQSPKYLFRKEGQNVTLSCEQNLNHDAMYWYRQDPGQGLRLIYYSQIVNDFQKGDIAEGYSVSREKKESFPLTVTSAQKNPTAFYLCATAEGPGYGYTFGSGTRLTVV.

The chain combines TRBV28 with TRBJ1-6; TRBD1 matches 9 bases. CDR3 length equals 13 residues. J was trimmed by 6 bases and V by 6 bases; bases with no gene match: 0. CDR1 is MDHEN and CDR2 is SYDVKM in the germline V gene. Written as DNA, the CDR3 is TGTGCCAGCAGACAGGGGGCTAATTCACCCCTCCACTTT. Translating gives CASRQGANSPLHF.

The rearrangement links TRBV7-9 to TRBJ2-1, with 7 bases identical to TRBD2. Germline V gene lookup returns CDR1 SEHNR and CDR2 FQNEAQ (reference sequence). The V gene end was trimmed by 5 bases and the J gene end by 5 bases; junction bases not matched to a gene: 12. The CDR3 runs to 16 residues. The CDR3 bases are TGTGCCAGCAGCCCCTCGCTGGGAGGGAGAAACAATGAGCAGTTCTTC. Translated, it gives CASSPSLGGRNNEQFF.

The chain recombines TRBV5-1 with TRBJ2-7; 11 bases align to TRBD1. The CDR3 is made up of 14 amino acids. From germline, CDR1 is SGHRS and CDR2 YFSETQ. The V segment lost 9 bases and the J segment 3 bases; nucleotides outside the gene matches: 8. The CDR3 reads CATRPGTGGYEQYF. The CDR3 bases are TGCGCCACCAGACCTGGGACAGGGGGCTACGAGCAGTACTTC.

J is TRBJ1-2 and V is TRBV20-1; D not certain. Trimming stripped 0 bases from V and 7 bases from J, with 6 bases between. Germline V gene sequence: CDR1 DFQATT, CDR2 SNEGSKA (reference sequence). This CDR3 contains 11 residues. In DNA form, the CDR3 reads TGCAGTGCTAGAGACAGAAGTGGCTACACCTTC. Protein: CSARDRSGYTF.

The rearrangement links TRBV12-5 to TRBJ2-3; TRBD2 aligns across 9 bases. CDR1 is LGHNT, CDR2 FRNRAP, per germline. The CDR3 totals 14 residues. V was clipped by 8 bases and J by 4 bases; unmatched bases: 7. CDR3 in DNA: TGTGCTAGTTTGATAGCGGGAGTTTCAGATACGCAGTATTTT. It yields the protein CASLIAGVSDTQYF.

The rearrangement joins TRBV29-1 to TRBJ2-3; no clear D. The CDR3 covers 10 residues. V was clipped by 5 bases and J by 3 bases, with 3 bases between them. CDR1 and CDR2 (germline): SQVTM, ANQGSEA. Here the CDR3 reads CSVRTDTQYF. The CDR3 nucleotides are TGCAGCGTTCGTACAGATACGCAGTATTTT.

V gene TRBV4-3 combines with J gene TRBJ2-2; 8 nucleotides agree with TRBD2. V lost 0 bases, J lost 0 bases, and 12 bases stayed unmatched. Germline-derived CDR1 and CDR2 are LGHNA and YSLEER. The CDR3 is 20 residues long. The CDR3 DNA sequence: TGCGCCAGCAGCCAAGAAAGTACGCCTAGCGGGTTCGCGAACACCGGGGAGCTGTTTTTT. Residues: CASSQESTPSGFANTGELFF.

The chain carries TRBV5-1 and TRBJ2-5; TRBD2 matches at 7 bases. The germline gives CDR1 SGHRS, CDR2 YFSETQ. V lost 4 bases and J lost 1; bases outside the gene matches: 4. The CDR3 covers 14 residues. The CDR3 coding sequence is TGCGCCAGCAGCGAGGGAGGGATCCAAGAGACCCAGTACTTC. It specifies CASSEGGIQETQYF.

This chain joins TRBV30 and TRBJ2-2; TRBD2 matches at 7 bases. CDR1 is GTSNPN, CDR2 SVGIG, per germline (reference sequence). The V gene end was trimmed by 4 bases and the J gene end by 4 bases; junction bases not matched to a gene: 9. The CDR3 has 15 residues. Written as DNA, the CDR3 is TGTGCCTGGACCCCAGGGAGGGAGGGCACCGGGGAGCTGTTTTTT. It specifies CAWTPGREGTGELFF.

The chain couples TRBV27 to TRBJ2-1, with TRBD2 identical over 11 bases. With 6 bases clipped from V and 2 bases from J, the junction kept 0 bases outside the gene matches. The germline CDR1 and CDR2 sequences are MNHEY and SMNVEV (reference sequence). The CDR3 runs to 14 residues. CDR3 in amino acids: CASRTSGAYNEQFF. CDR3 DNA sequence: TGTGCCAGCAGGACTAGCGGGGCCTACAATGAGCAGTTCTTC.

The rearrangement links TRBV28 to TRBJ2-5; 8 nucleotides agree with TRBD2. The end of the DNA aligns better with TRBJ2-7, so the J call may be wrong. This CDR3 spans 13 amino acids. Germline assignment: CDR1 MDHEN and CDR2 SYDVKM. The CDR3 DNA follows: TGTGCCAGTGAGGGCGGGGGGCGACACGAGCAGTACTTC. Translated: CASEGGGRHEQYF.